These 32 T cell receptor beta chains were sequenced from one sample in a study of cytomegalovirus exposure and HLA in healthy donors (dated 2017 in TCRdb). The method behind the library was the immunoSEQ multiplex PCR assay. For the multiplex PCR, a mixture combining 60 forward primers for TCR Vbeta segments and 13 reverse primers for TCR Jbeta segments was used. Drawn from immuneACCESS, this table holds only the in-frame rearrangements with V and J called that TCRdb kept. Clones are partly lost; checked studies trace under half to an unresolved V gene and leave the rest unexplained. This sample is represented by fewer than 100,000 clones; roughly 80% of them were singletons. The ten largest clonotypes hold approximately 6.4% of the sample. The sample taken for sequencing was PBMCs. The receptors were sampled from a man aged 35-49 years in good health and CMV-seropositive.

The chain couples TRBV9 to TRBJ2-6; maybe TRBD1 (5 bases). The CDR3 sequence is 15 residues long. Germline V CDR1 and CDR2: SGDLS, YYNGEE. The V and J ends lost 3 bases and 3 bases respectively, with 10 bases between them. Here the CDR3 reads CASSDQGFGANVLTF. The CDR3 DNA reads TGTGCCAGCAGCGACCAGGGTTTTGGGGCCAACGTCCTGACTTTC. Combining the CDR3 with reference TRBV9 and TRBJ2-6 gives the whole variable domain DSGVTQTPKHLITATGQRVTLRCSPRSGDLSVYWYQQSLDQGLQFLIQYYNGEERAKGNILERFSAQQFPDLHSELNLSSLELGDSALYFCASSDQGFGANVLTFGAGSRLTVL.

The chain carries TRBV5-1 and TRBJ2-7, with 13 bases lining up with TRBD2. The CDR3 has 15 amino acids. Per germline, CDR1 SGHRS and CDR2 YFSETQ. The V segment lost 0 bases and the J segment 6 bases; nucleotides outside the gene matches: 3. The CDR3 DNA sequence: TGCGCCAGCAGCTTGGGACTAGCGGGAGGTGGCGAGCAGTACTTC. Its protein product is CASSLGLAGGGEQYF.

The CDR3 DNA is TGTGCCAGCAGCTTAGATGTTGGAGCCACTTACCAAGAGACCCAGTACTTC. Protein sequence: CASSLDVGATYQETQYF. This chain connects TRBV11-2 to TRBJ2-5; no definite D call. The CDR3 contains 17 residues. Germline loops: CDR1 SGHAT, CDR2 FQNNGV. Trimming cost V 0 bases and J 0 bases, with 14 bases left between them.

J is TRBJ2-1 and V is TRBV27, with D possibly being TRBD1 (6 bases). The CDR3 totals 15 residues. Deletions cut 5 bases from V and 4 bases from J, with 15 bases between. The V gene's germline CDR1 is MNHEY and CDR2 SMNVEV (reference sequence). CDR3 bases: TGTGCCAGCAGTCCTCGTTCAGGGGATTACAATGAGCAGTTCTTC. Its protein product is CASSPRSGDYNEQFF.

The chain joins TRBV6-4 to TRBJ2-7, with 8 bases identical to TRBD1. Germline CDR1 reads MRHNA; CDR2 reads SNTAGT. This CDR3 has 15 residues. V shed 0 bases, J shed 2 bases, and the junction held 3 bases outside the gene matches. This CDR3 reads CASSDSDREPYEQYF. The DNA for the CDR3 is TGTGCCAGCAGTGACTCGGACAGGGAGCCCTACGAGCAGTACTTC.

This clone was seen only once. This chain connects TRBV6-1 to TRBJ2-5; TRBD1 is a possible D gene (6 bases). The CDR3 contains 18 residues. Trimming shortened V by 2 bases and J by 7 bases, and 26 bases separated the two germline ends. From germline, CDR1 is MNHNS and CDR2 SASEGT. The CDR3 region has the DNA TGTGCCAGCAGTGAAAGATCTATCGGACAGCTCCGGCAGGGGACCCAGTACTTC. This translates into CASSERSIGQLRQGTQYF.

The CDR3 DNA reads TGCGCCAGCAGCCCTACCGTCGACCGCAGGGGAGGAAACACCATATATTTT. Translation: CASSPTVDRRGGNTIYF. The chain employs TRBV5-1 and TRBJ1-3; D perhaps matches TRBD1 (6 bases). The CDR3 sequence is 17 residues long. CDR1 and CDR2 (germline): SGHRS, YFSETQ. Trimming shortened V by 4 bases and J by 4 bases, and 21 bases separated the two germline ends. Full variable domain (rest looked up from reference TRBV5-1 and TRBJ1-3): KAGVTQTPRYLIKTRGQQVTLSCSPISGHRSVSWYQQTPGQGLQFLFEYFSETQRNKGNFPGRFSGRQFSNSRSEMNVSTLELGDSALYLCASSPTVDRRGGNTIYFGEGSWLTVV.

This clone was seen just once. The chain is built from TRBV4-3 and TRBJ2-7; TRBD1 matches at 9 bases. From germline, CDR1 is LGHNA and CDR2 YSLEER. The CDR3 covers 14 residues. V shed 4 bases and J 3 bases; nucleotides not matched to a gene: 4. CDR3 nucleotide sequence: TGCGCCAGCAGCCGAGACAGGGGGAACTACGAGCAGTACTTC. Amino acids: CASSRDRGNYEQYF.

The chain is built from TRBV28 and TRBJ2-1; 7 nucleotides line up with TRBD2. This CDR3 spans 13 amino acids. With V trimmed by 5 bases and J by 8 bases, 6 bases remained unmatched. Germline V gives CDR1 MDHEN, CDR2 SYDVKM. CDR3 nucleotide sequence: TGTGCCAGCAGTCGGGGGGTTAGAGATGAGCAGTTCTTC. Protein: CASSRGVRDEQFF.

The J gene is TRBJ1-5, the V gene TRBV6-5; a weak D match, TRBD1 (6 bases). Germline V CDR1 and CDR2: MNHEY, SVGAGI. Trimming removed 5 bases from V and 7 bases from J, with 12 bases in between. The CDR3 consists of 13 residues. The CDR3 region has the DNA TGTGCCAGCAGTCGGGGGGCCCGCCAGCCCCAGCATTTT. Translating it yields CASSRGARQPQHF.

The chain couples TRBV9 to TRBJ1-1, with 12 bases aligning to TRBD1. The V and J ends lost 3 bases and 11 bases, in that order; junction bases with no gene match: 11. Germline V lookup: CDR1 SGDLS, CDR2 YYNGEE. The CDR3 extends over 15 amino acids. The DNA for the CDR3 is TGTGCCAGCAGCGACGACCCGGGACAGGGGGCGAGGGCTTTCTTT. The encoded protein is CASSDDPGQGARAFF.

The rearrangement links TRBV18 to TRBJ1-2; TRBD1 agrees at 9 bases. The trim removed 3 bases at V and 6 bases at J, leaving 2 bases unmatched. The CDR3 spans 13 residues. The germline V gene has CDR1 KGHSH and CDR2 LQKENI. CDR3 loop: CASSPRDRDGYTF. DNA for the CDR3: TGTGCCAGCTCACCCCGGGACAGGGATGGCTACACCTTC.

The chain employs TRBV9 and TRBJ2-5; a possible D gene is TRBD2 (6 bases). CDR3 length: 14 residues. Trimming cost V 0 bases and J 7 bases, with 13 bases left between them. Germline V gene sequence: CDR1 SGDLS, CDR2 YYNGEE. This CDR3 reads CASSVEGDFGTQYF. In nucleotides, the CDR3 is TGTGCCAGCAGCGTAGAAGGGGACTTCGGGACCCAGTACTTC.

This sequence joins TRBV4-3 and TRBJ2-1, with 8 bases aligning to TRBD2. V gave up 4 bases and J gave up 9 bases; unmatched junction bases: 14. The CDR3 has 16 residues. The V gene's germline CDR1 is LGHNA and CDR2 YSLEER. In DNA form, the CDR3 reads TGCGCCAGCAGCCCATTAGGGAGCGGGAGTTCTACTGAGCAGTTCTTC. Its protein product is CASSPLGSGSSTEQFF.

The chain combines TRBV7-2 with TRBJ2-5; TRBD1 is a possible D gene (5 bases). Per germline, CDR1 SGHTA and CDR2 FQGNSA. Trimming took off 6 bases at V and 5 bases at J, with 13 bases between the two ends. The CDR3 length is 13 residues. CDR3 coding DNA: TGTGCCAGCAGGCTTGGGGCGCTGGAGACCCAGTACTTC. Translating it yields CASRLGALETQYF.

The chain couples TRBV9 to TRBJ2-2; a possible D gene is TRBD2 (5 bases). Trimming cost V 1 base and J 5 bases, with 6 bases left between them. Germline V CDR1 and CDR2: SGDLS, YYNGEE. The CDR3 sequence is 13 residues long. The chain's CDR3 is CASSVRGTGELFF. DNA for the CDR3: TGTGCCAGCAGCGTAAGAGGGACCGGGGAGCTGTTTTTT.

This CDR3 reads CASSLFPPNTQYF. The CDR3 DNA reads as TGTGCCAGCAGCTTATTTCCCCCTAATACGCAGTATTTT. This rearrangement joins TRBV7-2 to TRBJ2-3; D gene unclear. The CDR3 extends over 13 amino acids. Trimming took 2 bases from V and 7 from J, leaving 10 bases between them. Looked up from germline, CDR1 is SGHTA and CDR2 is FQGNSA. Combining the CDR3 with reference TRBV7-2 and TRBJ2-3 gives the whole variable domain GAGVSQSPSNKVTEKGKDVELRCDPISGHTALYWYRQSLGQGLEFLIYFQGNSAPDKSGLPSDRFSAERTGGSVSTLTIQRTQQEDSAVYLCASSLFPPNTQYFGPGTRLTVL.

The chain has TRBV25-1 and TRBJ1-1; possible D gene TRBD1, 6 bases. V was cut by 6 bases and J by 1 base, with 15 bases left in between. The length of the CDR3 is 15 residues. Looked up from germline, CDR1 is MGHDK and CDR2 is SYGVNS. The CDR3 reads CASSPTGTGNTEAFF. CDR3 sequence (DNA): TGTGCCAGCAGCCCCACAGGGACGGGGAACACTGAAGCTTTCTTT.

The chain carries TRBV4-1 and TRBJ2-1; D unclear. Germline V gene data show CDR1 as MGHRA and CDR2 as YSYEKL. This CDR3 has 12 residues. The V end was cut by 3 bases, the J end by 9 bases, with 9 bases between. This chain's CDR3 is CASSQLESEQFF. CDR3 coding DNA: TGCGCCAGCAGCCAGTTGGAGAGTGAGCAGTTCTTC.

This sequence joins TRBV6-5 and TRBJ2-1, with D possibly being TRBD2 (6 bases). CDR1 is MNHEY, CDR2 SVGAGI, per germline. CDR3 size: 12 residues. Trimming took 0 bases from V and 10 from J, leaving 7 bases between them. The CDR3 region has the DNA TGTGCCAGCAGTTACTCGGGGGGAGAGCAGTTCTTC. Translated, it gives CASSYSGGEQFF.

The J gene is TRBJ2-1, the V gene TRBV6-1; the D gene is possibly TRBD2 (6 bases). This CDR3 is 14 amino acids long. With 11 bases removed from V and 5 bases from J, the gap between germline ends came to 19 bases. Per the germline V gene, CDR1 is MNHNS and CDR2 is SASEGT. The CDR3 DNA follows: TGTGCCTGTTACGGAGGGCGGAATCACAATGAGCAGTTCTTC. As protein: CACYGGRNHNEQFF.

CDR3 bases: TGCGCCAGCAGCCAAGACAGAGGGGAGACCCAGTACTTC. This translates into CASSQDRGETQYF. The chain employs TRBV4-3 and TRBJ2-5; tentatively, D is TRBD2 (5 bases). CDR1 is LGHNA, CDR2 YSLEER, per germline. The V end lost 0 bases, the J end lost 5 bases, and 7 bases lay between the germline ends. The CDR3 spans 13 residues.

This clone occurred a few times. This chain uses TRBV6-4 with TRBJ1-3; the D is unclear. The CDR3 contains 14 residues. Deletions cut 5 bases from V and 0 bases from J, with 8 bases between. Germline V gene data show CDR1 as MRHNA and CDR2 as SNTAGT. The CDR3 loop is CASSPGSSGNTIYF. In nucleotides, the CDR3 is TGTGCCAGCAGTCCGGGTTCCTCTGGAAACACCATATATTTT.

The chain combines TRBV6-5 with TRBJ2-6; tentative D call: TRBD2 (6 bases). The V gene lost 10 bases and the J gene lost 0 bases, with 13 bases spanning the gap. The CDR3 totals 15 residues. Germline lookup yields CDR1 MNHEY and CDR2 SVGAGI. CDR3 region: CAIKTGVSGANVLTF. CDR3 in DNA: TGTGCCATAAAAACGGGGGTCTCTGGGGCCAACGTCCTGACTTTC.

This chain uses TRBV4-3 with TRBJ1-4; unclear D gene. The CDR3 has 15 residues. With 2 bases removed from V and 7 bases from J, the gap between germline ends came to 14 bases. Germline V gives CDR1 LGHNA, CDR2 YSLEER. The CDR3 coding sequence is TGCGCCAGCAGCCAACGGGAAGGGATGGGTGAAAAACTGTTTTTT. It is translated as CASSQREGMGEKLFF.

The chain recombines TRBV6-6 with TRBJ1-3; D remains unclear. Germline CDR1 reads MNHNY; CDR2 reads SVGAGI (reference sequence). The ends were cut back, 2 bases at V and 1 base at J, with 6 bases in the middle. CDR3 length equals 14 residues. As DNA, the CDR3 is TGTGCCAGCAGTTACAGGACTTCTGGAAACACCATATATTTT. Residues: CASSYRTSGNTIYF.

The gene calls are TRBV15 and TRBJ2-3; tentatively, D is TRBD1 (6 bases). V was trimmed by 1 base and J by 1 base, leaving 6 bases between them. The CDR3 has 14 amino acids. Looked up from germline, CDR1 is LNHNV and CDR2 is YYDKDF (reference sequence). The CDR3: CATSRGQGTDTQYF. CDR3 DNA sequence: TGTGCCACCAGCAGAGGACAGGGCACAGATACGCAGTATTTT.

The gene calls are TRBV25-1 and TRBJ1-6; 7 bases agree with TRBD1. Trimming removed 1 base from V and 8 bases from J; junction bases left unmatched: 2. Germline V gene lookup returns CDR1 MGHDK and CDR2 SYGVNS. This CDR3 comprises 14 residues. This chain's CDR3 is CASSEWGQHSPLHF. The CDR3 DNA reads as TGTGCCAGCAGTGAATGGGGACAGCATTCACCCCTCCACTTT.

J is TRBJ1-4 and V is TRBV2; TRBD1 matches 7 bases. Trimming removed 6 bases from V and 3 bases from J; junction bases left unmatched: 7. The CDR3 is made up of 15 amino acids. Germline V CDR1 and CDR2: SNHLY, FYNNEI. The CDR3 spells CASRSTGVANEKLFF. The CDR3 bases are TGTGCCAGCAGGTCCACAGGGGTCGCTAATGAAAAACTGTTTTTT.

The sample holds one count of this clone. The chain employs TRBV2 and TRBJ2-2, with 9 bases that match TRBD2. The CDR3 loop spans 16 amino acids. The V gene end was trimmed by 3 bases and the J gene end by 4 bases; junction bases not matched to a gene: 6. Looked up from germline, CDR1 is SNHLY and CDR2 is FYNNEI. Here the CDR3 reads CASSELLAGITGELFF. The CDR3 DNA follows: TGTGCCAGCAGTGAGTTGCTAGCGGGGATCACCGGGGAGCTGTTTTTT.

V and J are TRBV5-6 and TRBJ2-5; D gene ambiguous. In germline, CDR1 is SGHDT, CDR2 YYEEEE. The V gene lost 0 bases and the J gene lost 0 bases, with 3 bases spanning the gap. This CDR3 contains 13 residues. CDR3 in amino acids: CASSLVDQETQYF. CDR3 DNA: TGTGCCAGCAGCTTGGTCGACCAAGAGACCCAGTACTTC.

This chain connects TRBV5-1 to TRBJ2-2; D gene uncertain. The V end was cut by 6 bases, the J end by 1 base, with 7 bases between. Germline CDR1 SGHRS, CDR2 YFSETQ. The CDR3 has 13 residues. The DNA for the CDR3 is TGCGCCAGCACAAAGCGGAACACCGGGGAGCTGTTTTTT. Protein sequence: CASTKRNTGELFF.